The rows below give T cell receptor beta chains drawn from one sample of a study of blood T cell repertoires in COVID-19. The table came from immunoSEQ multiplex PCR; TCRdb's copy has only in-frame clones and leaves some out. In the table there are approximately 210,000 clones, more than 70% of which are singletons. The specimen sequenced was PBMCs or T cells enriched from blood (not recorded which). The receptors shown here come from a man aged 30 to 39 with acute COVID-19. The CDR3 runs from the conserved cysteine through the conserved F or W. The order of the fields is V gene, CDR3 length, D gene, clone size, J gene, CDR3 DNA, CDR3 protein. D genes are given only for firm matches. Clone sizes are given selectively: once, few, many, or a class where the clone is expanded.

v_call: TRBV19
cdr3_length: 15
d_call: TRBD1
clone_size: NA
j_call: TRBJ1-6
cdr3_nt: TGTGCCAGTAGTACCCCCCCCCAGGGGGGATCACCCCTCCACTTT
cdr3_aa: CASSTPPQGGSPLHF

v_call: TRBV19
cdr3_length: 20
d_call: TRBD1
clone_size: NA
j_call: TRBJ2-1
cdr3_nt: TGTGCCAGTAGTATAGATCGATCCGGTGTTTCCGGGACAGGGGGCAATGAGCAGTTCTTC
cdr3_aa: CASSIDRSGVSGTGGNEQFF

v_call: TRBV27
cdr3_length: 15
d_call: TRBD2
clone_size: NA
j_call: TRBJ2-3
cdr3_nt: TGTGCCAGCATTCCGGCGGCGGGGGGAATAGATACGCAGTATTTT
cdr3_aa: CASIPAAGGIDTQYF

v_call: TRBV5-5
cdr3_length: 15
d_call: TRBD1
clone_size: NA
j_call: TRBJ1-3
cdr3_nt: TGTGCCAGCAGCTTGAGGGGACAGGCTGGAAACACCATATATTTT
cdr3_aa: CASSLRGQAGNTIYF

v_call: TRBV9
cdr3_length: 13
d_call: NA
clone_size: NA
j_call: TRBJ2-1
cdr3_nt: TGTGCCAGCAACCCCGCTTCTGGCCGTGAGCAGTTCTTC
cdr3_aa: CASNPASGREQFF

v_call: TRBV19
cdr3_length: 15
d_call: NA
clone_size: NA
j_call: TRBJ1-4
cdr3_nt: TGTGCCAGTAGTCCGCAGGGCACAACTAATGAAAAACTGTTTTTT
cdr3_aa: CASSPQGTTNEKLFF

v_call: TRBV7-9
cdr3_length: 15
d_call: TRBD1
clone_size: NA
j_call: TRBJ1-1
cdr3_nt: TGTGCCAGCAGCTTTCGTTCCGGGACAGACACTGAAGCTTTCTTT
cdr3_aa: CASSFRSGTDTEAFF

v_call: TRBV5-1
cdr3_length: 14
d_call: NA
clone_size: NA
j_call: TRBJ1-1
cdr3_nt: TGCGCCAGCAGCTGGGCCCAAACGAACACTGAAGCTTTCTTT
cdr3_aa: CASSWAQTNTEAFF

v_call: TRBV18
cdr3_length: 13
d_call: NA
clone_size: NA
j_call: TRBJ2-5
cdr3_nt: TGTGCCAGCTCACCACCCAGGGCGGAGACCCAGTACTTC
cdr3_aa: CASSPPRAETQYF

v_call: TRBV28
cdr3_length: 14
d_call: NA
clone_size: NA
j_call: TRBJ1-5
cdr3_nt: TGTGCCAGCAGTTTGCGAGCCTCCCCTAAGCCCCAGCATTTT
cdr3_aa: CASSLRASPKPQHF

v_call: TRBV12-5
cdr3_length: 13
d_call: TRBD1
clone_size: NA
j_call: TRBJ1-5
cdr3_nt: TGTGCTAGTGGCGGGACAGTCAATCAGCCCCAGCATTTT
cdr3_aa: CASGGTVNQPQHF

v_call: TRBV5-4
cdr3_length: 15
d_call: TRBD2
clone_size: NA
j_call: TRBJ2-1
cdr3_nt: TGTGCCAGCAGCGCTCGGACTAGGTTTATTAATGAGCAGTTCTTC
cdr3_aa: CASSARTRFINEQFF

v_call: TRBV6-5
cdr3_length: 16
d_call: NA
clone_size: NA
j_call: TRBJ1-2
cdr3_nt: TGTGCCAGCAGTTACTCGACAGGTCAGATGCACTATGGCTACACCTTC
cdr3_aa: CASSYSTGQMHYGYTF

v_call: TRBV6-2/TRBV6-3
cdr3_length: 13
d_call: NA
clone_size: NA
j_call: TRBJ2-1
cdr3_nt: TGTGCCAGCAGTTCCTCCGGGTACAATGAGCAGTTCTTC
cdr3_aa: CASSSSGYNEQFF

v_call: TRBV2
cdr3_length: 15
d_call: NA
clone_size: NA
j_call: TRBJ1-2
cdr3_nt: TGTGCCAGCAGGCAGGACACTGGCGCTAACTATGGCTACACCTTC
cdr3_aa: CASRQDTGANYGYTF

v_call: TRBV7-3
cdr3_length: 13
d_call: NA
clone_size: NA
j_call: TRBJ1-5
cdr3_nt: TGTGCCAGCAGCTTTGTGTTTGCGCAGCCCCAGCATTTT
cdr3_aa: CASSFVFAQPQHF

v_call: TRBV27
cdr3_length: 15
d_call: NA
clone_size: NA
j_call: TRBJ2-4
cdr3_nt: TGTGCCAGCAGTTTAGTCGGTCGGGCCAAAAACATTCAGTACTTC
cdr3_aa: CASSLVGRAKNIQYF

v_call: TRBV7-9
cdr3_length: 14
d_call: TRBD1
clone_size: NA
j_call: TRBJ1-2
cdr3_nt: TGTGCCAGCAGCCCGGACAGGGGTGGCTATGGCTACACCTTC
cdr3_aa: CASSPDRGGYGYTF

v_call: TRBV30
cdr3_length: 16
d_call: NA
clone_size: NA
j_call: TRBJ2-7
cdr3_nt: TGTGCCTGGAAGACCTCCTCCGGGACGGGACTCGTGGAGCAGTACTTC
cdr3_aa: CAWKTSSGTGLVEQYF

v_call: TRBV4-1
cdr3_length: 15
d_call: TRBD2
clone_size: few
j_call: TRBJ2-3
cdr3_nt: TGCGCCAGCAGCCAAGCGGGGGAGGGAACAGATACGCAGTATTTT
cdr3_aa: CASSQAGEGTDTQYF

v_call: TRBV2
cdr3_length: 14
d_call: TRBD2
clone_size: NA
j_call: TRBJ2-7
cdr3_nt: TGTGCCAGCAGTGGGGGGACTAGCGTAGGCGAGCAGTACTTC
cdr3_aa: CASSGGTSVGEQYF

v_call: TRBV4-1
cdr3_length: 15
d_call: NA
clone_size: once
j_call: TRBJ1-5
cdr3_nt: TGCGCCAGCAGCCAAACTACAGGGTGGGGTCAGCCCCAGCATTTT
cdr3_aa: CASSQTTGWGQPQHF